The following is a T cell receptor (beta chain) sequence with its context. Its antigen is not yet known. Base qualities are not recorded, but no much larger clone differs from it by a single base. The data stem from a study of Ad26.COV2.S vaccination and SARS-CoV-2 variants (dated by TCRdb to the early 2020s). About the investigation overall: Donors in the vaccine arm were drawn from COV1001, a multicentre, randomized, double-blind, placebo-controlled phase I-IIa trial testing Ad26.COV2.S in healthy adults. Ad26.COV2.S was administered intramuscularly at a dose of 5x10^10 or 1x10^11 viral particles, either as one shot or as two shots given 56 days apart. TCRbeta repertoire sequencing was used to assess the specificity and breadth of SARS-CoV-2-reactive T cell receptors after Ad26.COV2.S vaccination. A total of approximately 30 samples were included in the TCR-sequenced set, comprising about 20 Ad26.COV2.S vaccine recipients, 5 placebo recipients and 8 SARS-CoV-2 convalescent individuals. Trial participants were randomized into five groups of five, in which low-dose or high-dose Ad26.COV2.S was given once or twice, or placebo was given on both occasions. Investigators remained blinded to trial group allocation during experiments and outcome assessment. General study outcomes and caveats: Ad26.COV2.S recipients had higher spike-specific TCR breadth than placebo recipients (P = 0.0014). The study was not powered for comparison of responses between vaccine doses or regimens. Substantial breadth of spike-specific CD8+ and CD4+ T cell responses was reported after vaccination. Comparable non-spike TCR breadth was observed between vaccine and placebo recipients, consistent with only spike being contained in the vaccine. According to the authors, total T cell responses may have been underestimated by the TCR breadth and depth analyses.

TCRbeta CDR3 regions were sequenced with the immunoSEQ Assay. After extraction, genomic DNA underwent amplification by bias-controlled multiplex PCR, followed by high-throughput sequencing. In the source study's methods: To quantify the absolute abundance of every unique TCRbeta CDR3 region, sequences were collapsed and filtered. T cell fraction was estimated by normalizing TCRbeta template counts to usable DNA, with usable DNA measured through amplification of reference genes found in all nucleated cells. Repertoire TCRs were annotated as SARS-CoV-2-specific when V gene, CDR3 amino acid sequence and J gene were exactly matched to a known reactive TCR set. The reference SARS-CoV-2 TCR set came from MIRA and was filtered for enrichment in COVID-19-positive ImmuneCODE repertoires, removing public or cross-reactive TCRs. Based on the MIRA antigens, annotated TCRs were further analysed at the level of specific ORF or position within ORF. Breadth was defined as the number of annotated unique rearrangements divided by the total number of unique productive rearrangements, and depth was defined as the summed frequency of the annotated unique rearrangements. TCR breadth was compared between groups using two-sided Wilcoxon rank-sum tests. Held by TCRdb, this immuneACCESS table contains in-frame sequences only and omits some clones. Under half of the omission traces to an unresolved V gene where checked; the cause of the rest is unknown. The V and J calls and clone size were taken over from that table, and D and trimming were inferred from the DNA. This sample holds over 300,000 clones; roughly 85% were observed only once. The ten largest make up around 7.3% of the sample.

The treatment or condition label, as the study defines it: 15 to 20 received Ad26.COV2.S at low or high dose, single or two shots; five or six received placebo; per-sample allocation not given. For vaccine and placebo recipients, the sequenced repertoires came from samples collected on day 63 after the first injection. In Cohort 1b, 25 adults aged 18-55 years were enrolled at a single site in Boston, USA, between 29 July and 7 August 2020. As a vaccine, Ad26.COV2.S was a replication-incompetent adenovirus type 26 vector that expressed a prefusion-stabilized SARS-CoV-2 spike protein derived from the original Wuhan strain. From the germline V gene, CDR1 is SGHAT and CDR2 is FQNNGV. Trimming takes 1 base from V and 2 bases from J, and the germline ends sit 7 bases apart. From cysteine to phenylalanine, the CDR3 is 14 amino acids long. Left in the record is the CDR3 DNA by itself, 42 bases read in frame from the first base.

Recombination joined TRBV11-2 with TRBJ2-3; the D gene is unclear. Sample: peripheral blood, taken in a trial of Ad26.COV2.S vaccine versus placebo. The source is a person between 18 and 60 years old who received the Ad26.COV2.S COVID-19 vaccine or a placebo. The CDR3 in this case is CASSLGLPTDTQYF. The nucleotides read TGTGCCAGCAGCTTAGGGCTCCCCACAGATACGCAGTATTTT.